Below are 25 T cell receptor beta chains sequenced from a single sample in a study of T-cell reconstitution after alpha-beta-depleted transplantation in children. Using unique molecular identifiers, the investigators prepared the TCRbeta library. One entry per CDR3 protein, called by TCRdb with MiXCR from the PCR reads. The sample has fewer than 750,000 distinct CDR3 sequences; 27% are singletons. Sample: PBMCs, taken before TCRalphabeta/CD19-depleted stem cell transplant. Every receptor here comes from a boy in the first two years of life with Wiskott-Aldrich syndrome, due to receive a stem cell transplant.

This clonotype showed up just a few times. The chain couples TRBV28 to TRBJ1-2, with 8 bases matching TRBD1. Trimming removed 6 bases from V and 2 bases from J; junction bases left unmatched: 5. The CDR3 runs to 14 residues. Germline V CDR1 and CDR2: MDHEN, SYDVKM. The CDR3 loop is CASSRTGNNYGYTF. The CDR3 DNA follows: TGTGCCAGCAGCCGGACAGGGAACAACTATGGCTACACCTTC.

This sequence joins TRBV5-6 and TRBJ2-1; TRBD2 might be the D (6 bases). Trimming removed 0 bases at V and 4 bases at J, with 14 bases between. Germline assignment: CDR1 SGHDT and CDR2 YYEEEE. The length of the CDR3 is 16 residues. The DNA for the CDR3 is TGTGCCAGCAGCTTGGGGCTAGGGACTCCTTACAATGAGCAGTTCTTC. Translating gives CASSLGLGTPYNEQFF.

The chain uses TRBV7-2 and TRBJ2-1; D gene unclear. Deletions cut 3 bases from V and 0 bases from J, with 9 bases between. Germline loops: CDR1 SGHTA, CDR2 FQGNSA. CDR3 length: 15 residues. Here the CDR3 reads CASSFKGFSYNEQFF. The DNA of the CDR3 is TGTGCCAGCAGCTTCAAAGGATTCTCCTACAATGAGCAGTTCTTC.

This sequence joins TRBV27 and TRBJ1-5; 8 bases match TRBD1. Germline V gene data show CDR1 as MNHEY and CDR2 as SMNVEV (reference sequence). There are 15 residues in the CDR3. The V gene end was trimmed by 8 bases and the J gene end by 3 bases; junction bases not matched to a gene: 9. The CDR3 spells CASRISGGTNQPQHF. The CDR3 nucleotides read TGTGCCAGCCGAATATCAGGGGGCACCAATCAGCCCCAGCATTTT.

The J gene is TRBJ2-2, the V gene TRBV11-1; 13 nucleotides line up with TRBD2. The CDR3 is 19 residues long. CDR1 is SGHAT, CDR2 FQDESV, per germline (reference sequence). The ends lost 4 bases at V and 1 base at J; junction bases unmatched: 9. Here the CDR3 reads CASSSRLAGGRLNTGELFF. The CDR3, as DNA: TGTGCCAGCAGCTCGAGACTAGCGGGAGGACGATTGAACACCGGGGAGCTGTTTTTT.

V is TRBV7-3 and J is TRBJ2-2; D possibly matches TRBD1 or TRBD2 (6 bases each). This CDR3 is 14 amino acids long. Looked up from germline, CDR1 is SGHTA and CDR2 is FQGTGA. The germline V and J ends were trimmed by 6 bases and 5 bases, with 13 bases remaining between them. As DNA, the CDR3 is TGTGCCAGCAGATTACAGGGACTGACCGGGGAGCTGTTTTTT. It translates to CASRLQGLTGELFF.

This clonotype appeared a few times. This sequence joins TRBV3-1 and TRBJ2-2; TRBD1 agrees at 8 bases. The CDR3 sequence is 13 residues long. Germline-derived CDR1 and CDR2 are LGHDT and YNNKEL (reference sequence). The junction had 0 bases not matched to a gene; V was cut back by 8 bases and J by 1 base. The CDR3 DNA reads TGTGCCAGCGGGACAGGGAACACCGGGGAGCTGTTTTTT. This encodes CASGTGNTGELFF. Full variable domain (remainder filled in from reference TRBV3-1 and TRBJ2-2): DTAVSQTPKYLVTQMGNDKSIKCEQNLGHDTMYWYKQDSKKFLKIMFSYNNKELIINETVPNRFSPKSPDKAHLNLHINSLELGDSAVYFCASGTGNTGELFFGEGSRLTVL.

The rearrangement joins TRBV28 to TRBJ2-1; D unresolved. The CDR3 is 13 amino acids. CDR1 and CDR2 from the germline V gene are MDHEN and SYDVKM. V was cut by 2 bases and J by 3 bases, with 5 bases left in between. Written as DNA, the CDR3 is TGTGCCAGCAGTTTAGAAGACTACAATGAGCAGTTCTTC. Translated: CASSLEDYNEQFF.

This clonotype was seen a few times. The chain has TRBV5-1 and TRBJ2-2, with a tentative D call TRBD2 (5 bases). This CDR3 has 15 amino acids. Germline V gene lookup returns CDR1 SGHRS and CDR2 YFSETQ. With 2 bases removed from V and 8 bases from J, the gap between germline ends came to 16 bases. CDR3 nucleotides: TGCGCCAGCAGCTTCGCCGGGATTAGTATGGGGGAGCTGTTTTTT. Protein product: CASSFAGISMGELFF.

This clonotype was counted a few times. This chain links TRBV7-2 with TRBJ1-3; D unclear. The CDR3 is made up of 13 amino acids. CDR1 and CDR2 (germline): SGHTA, FQGNSA. V was pared by 5 bases and J by 2 bases, with 7 bases between. The CDR3 DNA reads TGTGCCAGCAGCGTCTTACCTGGAAACACCATATATTTT. Protein product: CASSVLPGNTIYF.

CDR3 loop: CSVPRSRTGYTRGEQFF. CDR3 nucleotide sequence: TGCAGCGTTCCCCGATCACGGACAGGGTACACCCGAGGTGAGCAGTTCTTC. The J gene is TRBJ2-1, the V gene TRBV29-1; 8 bases are a match to TRBD1. CDR3 length equals 17 residues. With V trimmed by 5 bases and J by 9 bases, 21 bases remained unmatched. CDR1 is SQVTM, CDR2 ANQGSEA, per germline.

CDR3 nucleotide sequence: TGCAGTGCTACCCGGTTGACAGGGAATAAACACGAGCAGTACTTC. Translated: CSATRLTGNKHEQYF. V usage is TRBV20-1 and J usage is TRBJ2-7, with 7 nucleotides matching TRBD1. The ends lost 4 bases at V and 5 bases at J; junction bases unmatched: 14. Germline V gives CDR1 DFQATT, CDR2 SNEGSKA (reference sequence). The CDR3 sequence is 15 residues long.

This clonotype has a handful of counts. This chain links TRBV12-3 or TRBV12-4 with TRBJ2-1; D call uncertain. The CDR3 runs 15 residues. V lost 5 bases and J lost 1, with 12 bases in between. CDR3 loop: CASSEQLPSYNEQFF. The CDR3 DNA is TGTGCCAGCAGTGAACAGTTACCATCCTACAATGAGCAGTTCTTC.

This chain links TRBV24-1 with TRBJ2-2; D is possibly TRBD2 (5 bases). Germline loops: CDR1 KGHDR, CDR2 SFDVKD. Between the trimmed V and J ends, which lost 3 bases and 5 bases, there was a span of 18 bases. CDR3 length: 17 amino acids. This CDR3 is CATSDPSPSMRTGELFF. The CDR3 bases are TGTGCCACCAGTGATCCAAGCCCTAGCATGCGGACCGGGGAGCTGTTTTTT.

There are a few counts of this clonotype. The rearrangement joins TRBV12-3 or TRBV12-4 to TRBJ1-1; D is unclear. The CDR3 runs to 13 residues. V was clipped by 6 bases and J by 1 base, with 9 bases between them. CDR3 protein: CASSPRSNTEAFF. The CDR3 coding sequence is TGTGCCAGCAGCCCGAGGTCGAACACTGAAGCTTTCTTT.

J is TRBJ2-1 and V is TRBV20-1, with D hard to call. Trimming took off 0 bases at V and 6 bases at J, with 9 bases between the two ends. The length of the CDR3 is 13 residues. The germline CDR1 and CDR2 sequences are DFQATT and SNEGSKA (reference sequence). The CDR3 loop is CSARDRRPNEQFF. The CDR3 DNA follows: TGCAGTGCTAGAGACCGACGCCCCAATGAGCAGTTCTTC.

This clonotype was seen more than once but under ten times. The chain combines TRBV5-1 with TRBJ2-1, with D possibly TRBD2 on 5 matching bases. There are 16 residues in the CDR3. Germline V gene sequence: CDR1 SGHRS, CDR2 YFSETQ. V was pared by 0 bases and J by 5 bases, with 15 bases between. The CDR3 region has the DNA TGCGCCAGCAGCTTGGAGATGAGGAGGCATCACAATGAGCAGTTCTTC. Translated: CASSLEMRRHHNEQFF.

The V call is TRBV7-9, the J call TRBJ1-5; D is perhaps TRBD1 (5 bases). Germline CDR1 reads SEHNR; CDR2 reads FQNEAQ (reference sequence). Trimming took off 5 bases at V and 8 bases at J, with 16 bases between the two ends. The CDR3 totals 14 residues. CDR3 sequence reads: CASSPSRGAEPQHF. In nucleotides, the CDR3 is TGTGCCAGCAGCCCGTCGAGGGGCGCTGAGCCCCAGCATTTT.

This clonotype was seen more than once but under ten times. The chain employs TRBV9 and TRBJ2-5; no reliable D call. This CDR3 is 14 amino acids long. Germline V gene lookup returns CDR1 SGDLS and CDR2 YYNGEE. V was shortened by 0 bases and J by 5 bases, with 11 bases between the two germline ends. In nucleotides, the CDR3 is TGTGCCAGCAGCGTAGCTGGGGTCGGGGAGACCCAGTACTTC. Translating it yields CASSVAGVGETQYF.

The V call is TRBV20-1, the J call TRBJ1-5; TRBD1 is a possible D gene (6 bases). This CDR3 contains 14 residues. V was pared by 6 bases and J by 1 base, with 13 bases between. The germline CDR1 and CDR2 sequences are DFQATT and SNEGSKA (reference sequence). CDR3 sequence (DNA): TGCAGTGCCATACAGGGCTCAAGCAATCAGCCCCAGCATTTT. This encodes CSAIQGSSNQPQHF.

The J gene is TRBJ2-5, the V gene TRBV12-3 or TRBV12-4; 12 nucleotides match TRBD1. V lost 4 bases, J lost 5 bases, and 5 bases stayed unmatched. The CDR3 length is 15 residues. As DNA, the CDR3 is TGTGCCAGCAGTTACCGGGACAGGGGGCGGGAGACCCAGTACTTC. This translates into CASSYRDRGRETQYF.

This chain uses TRBV10-3 with TRBJ2-2; D is unclear. CDR1 and CDR2 from the germline V gene are ENHRY and SYGVKD. There are 14 residues in the CDR3. The V and J ends lost 0 bases and 1 base respectively, with 3 bases between them. DNA of the CDR3: TGTGCCATCAGTGAGTCGAGGAACACCGGGGAGCTGTTTTTT. Amino acids: CAISESRNTGELFF.

The V call is TRBV29-1, the J call TRBJ2-1, with TRBD2 identical over 13 bases. The germline CDR1 and CDR2 sequences are SQVTM and ANQGSEA. V lost 4 bases to trimming and J lost 9 bases; unmatched junction nucleotides: 9. The CDR3 sequence is 15 residues long. This CDR3 reads CSVAGLAGEGREQFF. The CDR3 DNA is TGCAGCGTTGCCGGACTAGCGGGAGAGGGGCGTGAGCAGTTCTTC.

In its sample, this clonotype was seen a few times. The rearrangement uses TRBV7-2 and TRBJ2-3; 10 bases are a match to TRBD2. The CDR3 is made up of 17 amino acids. Per germline, CDR1 SGHTA and CDR2 FQGNSA. Unmatched junction bases numbered 10, after V lost 5 bases and J lost 2 bases. The CDR3 nucleotides are TGTGCCAGCAGCCTAACCTGGACTAGCGGAAACACAGATACGCAGTATTTT. Amino acid sequence: CASSLTWTSGNTDTQYF.

The chain couples TRBV7-2 to TRBJ2-2, with D perhaps TRBD1 or TRBD2 (5 bases each). CDR3 length equals 14 residues. Trimming pared 8 bases from V and 4 bases from J, leaving 14 bases between. The germline gives CDR1 SGHTA, CDR2 FQGNSA. CDR3 region: CASFRGKTTGELFF. Written as DNA, the CDR3 is TGTGCCAGCTTTCGGGGCAAAACCACCGGGGAGCTGTTTTTT.